Each of the 3 T cell receptor beta chains below was sequenced from the same sample in a study of PD-L1 blockade in urothelial cancer. The assay was immunoSEQ multiplex PCR, and TCRdb's table has in-frame clones only and misses some. The profile shows 17,000 or so clones, about nine tenths of them singletons. Material: PBMCs, obtained around atezolizumab (anti-PD-L1) treatment. The receptors originated from a man aged 50 to 59 with urothelial cancer.

This chain links TRBV18 with TRBJ1-1; D is uncertain. Trimming took off 4 bases at V and 8 bases at J, with 11 bases between the two ends. Germline CDR1 KGHSH, CDR2 LQKENI. The CDR3 covers 12 residues. DNA of the CDR3: TGTGCCAGCTCACTAGATAGAGGGGAAGCTTTCTTT. It specifies CASSLDRGEAFF.

Only a few counts were recorded for this clone. V is TRBV6-1 and J is TRBJ2-5; the D gene is possibly TRBD2 (6 bases). Germline values: CDR1 MNHNS, CDR2 SASEGT. The CDR3 length is 14 residues. Trimming left V 3 bases short and J 5 bases short, with 13 bases between. CDR3 protein: CASSEDYPMETQYF. CDR3 in DNA: TGTGCCAGCAGTGAGGACTACCCGATGGAGACCCAGTACTTC.

This sequence joins TRBV27 and TRBJ2-3; a possible D gene is TRBD2 (6 bases). Germline V gives CDR1 MNHEY, CDR2 SMNVEV (reference sequence). Trimming removed 6 bases from V and 1 base from J, with 14 bases in between. The length of the CDR3 is 15 residues. The CDR3 loop reads CASSRDGGGTDTQYF. DNA of the CDR3: TGTGCCAGCAGCAGGGACGGGGGTGGCACAGATACGCAGTATTTT.